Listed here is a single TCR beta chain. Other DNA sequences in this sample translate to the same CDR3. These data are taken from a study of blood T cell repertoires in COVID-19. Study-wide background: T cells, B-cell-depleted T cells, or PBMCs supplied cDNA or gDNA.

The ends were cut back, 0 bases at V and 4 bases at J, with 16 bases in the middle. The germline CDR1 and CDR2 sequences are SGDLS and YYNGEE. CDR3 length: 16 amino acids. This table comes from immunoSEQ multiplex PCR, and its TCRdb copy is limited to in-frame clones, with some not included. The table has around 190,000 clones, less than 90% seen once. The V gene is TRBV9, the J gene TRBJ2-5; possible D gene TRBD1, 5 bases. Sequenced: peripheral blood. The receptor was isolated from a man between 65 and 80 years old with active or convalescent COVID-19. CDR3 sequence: CASSVAPQGPGETQYF. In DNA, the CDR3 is TGTGCCAGCAGCGTAGCTCCCCAGGGCCCCGGAGAGACCCAGTACTTC.